This section outlines one T cell receptor (beta chain) sequence together with its context. The antigen is undetermined. CDR3 length equals 13 residues. V was shortened by 0 bases and J by 4 bases, with 6 bases between the two germline ends. Looked up from germline, CDR1 is LNHNV and CDR2 is YYDKDF (reference sequence). Clones were sequenced by immunoSEQ multiplex PCR, and TCRdb holds only the in-frame ones, with some missing. The sample shows around 120,000 clones, 90% to 95% of them seen only once. This record belongs to a study of T cell responses to AZD1222 COVID-19 vaccine. The study's findings and limits: Donors were chiefly white British, with a greater number of females, and clonal diversity was perhaps underestimated. Unmutated regions of variants are reportedly targeted by nearly half of spike-specific TCRs. Once two AZD1222 doses were given, Spike-specific TCR breadth and depth went up. Seropositive at baseline were only 5 or 6 AZD1222 recipients.

This TCR came from an adult who received the AZD1222 COVID-19 vaccine. The V and J genes are TRBV15 and TRBJ1-2; D not certain. The sequencing used peripheral blood, collected 28 days after the second AZD1222 dose. The CDR3 region is CATSRDAFYGYTF. The CDR3 coding sequence is TGTGCCACCAGCAGAGATGCCTTCTATGGCTACACCTTC.